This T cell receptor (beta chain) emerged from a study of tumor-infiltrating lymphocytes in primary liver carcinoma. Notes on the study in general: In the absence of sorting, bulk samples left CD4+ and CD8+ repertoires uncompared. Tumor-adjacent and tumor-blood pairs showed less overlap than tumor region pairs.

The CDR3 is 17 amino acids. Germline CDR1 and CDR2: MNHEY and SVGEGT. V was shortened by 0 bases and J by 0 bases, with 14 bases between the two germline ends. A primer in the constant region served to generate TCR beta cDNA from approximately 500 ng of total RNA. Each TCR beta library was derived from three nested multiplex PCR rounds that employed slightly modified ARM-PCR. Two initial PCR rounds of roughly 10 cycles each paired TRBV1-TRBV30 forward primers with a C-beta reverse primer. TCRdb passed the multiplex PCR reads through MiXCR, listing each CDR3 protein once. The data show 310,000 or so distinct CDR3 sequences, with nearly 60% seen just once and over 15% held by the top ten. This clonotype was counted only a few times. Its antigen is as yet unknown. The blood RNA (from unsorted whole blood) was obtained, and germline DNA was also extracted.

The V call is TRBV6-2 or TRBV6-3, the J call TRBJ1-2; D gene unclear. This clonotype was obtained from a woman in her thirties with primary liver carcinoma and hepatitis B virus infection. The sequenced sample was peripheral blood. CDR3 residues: CASSYSPGARANYGYTF. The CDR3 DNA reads TGTGCCAGCAGTTACTCTCCGGGAGCCCGAGCTAACTATGGCTACACCTTC.